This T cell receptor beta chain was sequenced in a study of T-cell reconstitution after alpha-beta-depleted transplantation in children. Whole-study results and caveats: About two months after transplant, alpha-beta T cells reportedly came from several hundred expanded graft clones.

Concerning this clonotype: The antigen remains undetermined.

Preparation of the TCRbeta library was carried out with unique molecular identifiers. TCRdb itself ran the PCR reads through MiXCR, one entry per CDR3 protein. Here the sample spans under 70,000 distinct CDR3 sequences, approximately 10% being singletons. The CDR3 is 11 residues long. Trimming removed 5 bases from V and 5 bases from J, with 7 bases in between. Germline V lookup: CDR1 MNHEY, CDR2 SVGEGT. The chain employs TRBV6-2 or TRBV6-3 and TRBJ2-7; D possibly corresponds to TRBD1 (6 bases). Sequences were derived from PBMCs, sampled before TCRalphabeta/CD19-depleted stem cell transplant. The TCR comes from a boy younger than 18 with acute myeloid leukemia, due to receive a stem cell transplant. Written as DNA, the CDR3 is TGTGCCAGCAGTAACAGGGACGAGCAGTACTTC. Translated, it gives CASSNRDEQYF.